This passage covers 12 T cell receptor beta chains from one sample sequenced in a study of shared clonotypes between healthy human individuals. Measured with immunoSEQ multiplex PCR; TCRdb has only the in-frame clones, and not every one. This sample yields over a million clones, of which 95% to 97% are seen a single time; more than 0.9% belongs to the top ten. The sample comprised naive CD4+ T cells sorted from blood. Subset meaning: CD45RA+ positively selected. The receptors were sampled from a young man in good health.

This chain uses TRBV7-3 with TRBJ2-1; weak D call: TRBD1 (5 bases). V lost 5 bases to trimming and J lost 1 base, with 18 bases between them. Germline V lookup: CDR1 SGHTA, CDR2 FQGTGA. This CDR3 contains 17 residues. The CDR3 DNA follows: TGTGCCAGCAGCCCACCCCCAGGGATAGGGTCCTACAATGAGCAGTTCTTC. Translation gives CASSPPPGIGSYNEQFF. Full variable domain (missing parts from reference TRBV7-3 and TRBJ2-1): GAGVSQTPSNKVTEKGKYVELRCDPISGHTALYWYRQSLGQGPEFLIYFQGTGAADDSGLPNDRFFAVRPEGSVSTLKIQRTERGDSAVYLCASSPPPGIGSYNEQFFGPGTRLTVL.

This clone has more than one count but fewer than ten. V and J are TRBV28 and TRBJ2-2; D possibly corresponds to TRBD2 (5 bases). This CDR3 comprises 16 residues. CDR1 and CDR2 from the germline V gene are MDHEN and SYDVKM. The V end was cut by 5 bases, the J end by 1 base, with 14 bases between. The CDR3, as DNA: TGTGCCAGCAGTCGGTATGGACGGGGGAACACCGGGGAGCTGTTTTTT. Translating it yields CASSRYGRGNTGELFF. Based on the CDR3 plus reference TRBV28 and TRBJ2-2, the full variable domain is DVKVTQSSRYLVKRTGEKVFLECVQDMDHENMFWYRQDPGLGLRLIYFSYDVKMKEKGDIPEGYSVSREKKERFSLILESASTNQTSMYLCASSRYGRGNTGELFFGEGSRLTVL.

The rearrangement links TRBV9 to TRBJ1-2, with unresolved D. Trimming left V 0 bases short and J 4 bases short, with 13 bases between. The CDR3 loop spans 15 amino acids. In germline, CDR1 is SGDLS, CDR2 YYNGEE. CDR3 sequence: CASSVGGQARYGYTF. In DNA form, the CDR3 reads TGTGCCAGCAGCGTAGGAGGGCAGGCTCGCTATGGCTACACCTTC.

The chain carries TRBV15 and TRBJ2-2; no reliable D call. Trimming stripped 1 base from V and 0 bases from J, with 3 bases between. Germline CDR1 and CDR2: LNHNV and YYDKDF (reference sequence). CDR3 length equals 14 residues. In DNA form, the CDR3 reads TGTGCCACCAGCAGAGGGACGAACACCGGGGAGCTGTTTTTT. Protein sequence: CATSRGTNTGELFF.

V usage is TRBV6-6 and J usage is TRBJ1-2; TRBD1 matches at 7 bases. Germline V gene lookup returns CDR1 MNHNY and CDR2 SVGAGI (reference sequence). V shed 6 bases, J shed 4 bases, and the junction held 5 bases outside the gene matches. The CDR3 spans 13 residues. CDR3 protein: CASSSGTVYGYTF. CDR3 nucleotide sequence: TGTGCCAGCAGCTCCGGGACAGTCTATGGCTACACCTTC.

To note about this clone: Other DNA sequences from this sample encode an identical CDR3 as well. The CDR3 bases are TGTGCCAGCTCACCACTAGCGGGGGCCAGCACAGATACGCAGTATTTT. Translated, it gives CASSPLAGASTDTQYF. The V and J genes are TRBV18 and TRBJ2-3; 9 positions match TRBD2. The trim removed 1 base at V and 0 bases at J, leaving 2 bases unmatched. The CDR3 length is 16 residues. Germline V gene sequence: CDR1 KGHSH, CDR2 LQKENI.

This chain connects TRBV27 to TRBJ2-3; 9 bases map to TRBD1. This CDR3 comprises 17 residues. Germline values: CDR1 MNHEY, CDR2 SMNVEV (reference sequence). V was pared by 3 bases and J by 2 bases, with 9 bases of the junction left unmatched. This CDR3 is CASSFSTGGLVTDTQYF. CDR3 sequence (DNA): TGTGCCAGCAGTTTTTCGACAGGGGGTCTTGTCACAGATACGCAGTATTTT.

CDR3 sequence reads: CASSTPTGDPQETQYF. CDR3 coding DNA: TGCGCCAGCAGCACCCCGACAGGGGATCCACAAGAGACCCAGTACTTC. V gene TRBV5-1 combines with J gene TRBJ2-5; the match to TRBD1 covers 8 bases. The CDR3 has 16 residues. V shed 4 bases, J shed 2 bases, and the junction held 10 bases outside the gene matches. Germline CDR1 is SGHRS and CDR2 is YFSETQ.

V is TRBV7-9 and J is TRBJ2-3, with a weak D call TRBD1 (6 bases). This CDR3 is 15 amino acids long. V was trimmed by 4 bases and J by 2 bases, leaving 13 bases between them. CDR1 is SEHNR and CDR2 is FQNEAQ in the germline V gene (reference sequence). The CDR3 DNA is TGTGCCAGCAGCTCCCAAGGACAGACCACAGATACGCAGTATTTT. As protein: CASSSQGQTTDTQYF.

V usage is TRBV2 and J usage is TRBJ2-7; 9 nucleotides agree with TRBD2. Germline CDR1 SNHLY, CDR2 FYNNEI. Unmatched junction bases numbered 24, after V lost 7 bases and J lost 5 bases. There are 19 residues in the CDR3. CDR3 in amino acids: CASTEGGSATSGYSDEQYF. The CDR3 DNA follows: TGTGCCAGCACCGAGGGGGGCTCTGCTACTAGCGGGTACTCTGACGAGCAGTACTTC.

The J gene is TRBJ2-7, the V gene TRBV5-1; 9 nucleotides align to TRBD1. Trimming cost V 4 bases and J 0 bases; bases outside gene matches: 8. The CDR3 is made up of 16 amino acids. Per germline, CDR1 SGHRS and CDR2 YFSETQ. The DNA of the CDR3 is TGCGCCAGCAGCCCTATACAGGGGGCTAGCTCCTACGAGCAGTACTTC. Residues: CASSPIQGASSYEQYF.

The rearrangement joins TRBV5-1 to TRBJ1-1; the D gene is possibly TRBD1 (6 bases). Trimming cost V 0 bases and J 1 base, with 13 bases left between them. Germline V lookup: CDR1 SGHRS, CDR2 YFSETQ. The CDR3 has 16 residues. CDR3 sequence reads: CASSLAGAPQNTEAFF. CDR3 bases: TGCGCCAGCAGCTTGGCGGGGGCACCTCAGAACACTGAAGCTTTCTTT.